This paragraph reports one T cell receptor (beta chain). Its specificity is unknown. Germline CDR1 reads SGHTA; CDR2 reads FQGTGA. CDR3 length equals 17 residues. Trimming took off 0 bases at V and 6 bases at J, with 18 bases between the two ends. This sample was included in a study of metastatic and nonmetastatic thyroid tumors. Overall study: Malignant thyroid and benign thyroid patients provided blood and tumor or nodule tissue whose repertoires were compared. General study findings and limits: In blood and tumor, TCR beta diversity was reportedly significantly higher in malignant thyroid tumors than in benign nodules.

Until they underwent thyroid surgery, no patient had received any treatment. Authors' analysis steps: CDR3 was compared across clinicopathological groups, and the resulting differences were used to build a distant-metastasis classifier for papillary thyroid cancer. TCRdb re-called the PCR reads through MiXCR. V and J calls and clone size were set by TCRdb, not the authors. The data contain some 19,000 clones, less than 35% of them seen just once; the ten biggest clones take up 13%. The chain links TRBV7-3 to TRBJ2-1; D is unresolved. The receptor was isolated from a female donor with papillary thyroid cancer or a benign thyroid nodule (not recorded which). Some clones in this sample may be carry-over from other donors' samples. The material sequenced was tumor tissue. The CDR3 bases are TGTGCCAGCAGCTTAACGCCAGGAGCCCTAGGCAGCAATGAGCAGTTCTTC. Its translation: CASSLTPGALGSNEQFF. The variable domain in full, completed from reference TRBV7-3 and TRBJ2-1, reads GAGVSQTPSNKVTEKGKYVELRCDPISGHTALYWYRQSLGQGPEFLIYFQGTGAADDSGLPNDRFFAVRPEGSVSTLKIQRTERGDSAVYLCASSLTPGALGSNEQFFGPGTRLTVL.